The clone carrying this TCR beta chain came up once. The CDR3 runs 12 residues. Trimming removed 2 bases at V and 6 bases at J, with 8 bases between. CDR1 KGHSH and CDR2 LQKENI come from the germline V gene. The source of the sample is a study of B cell selection in AIRE deficiency. The sorted conventional CD4 T cells were gated as CD4+CD127+. Profiled with immunoSEQ multiplex PCR; TCRdb holds only in-frame clones, not every one. The sample holds about 24,000 clones, roughly 95% seen once. The TCR was taken from a human donor in good health. This chain uses TRBV18 with TRBJ2-7; D may be TRBD1 or TRBD2 (5 bases each). The sequenced material came from CD4+CD127+ conventional T cells sorted from PBMCs. The CDR3 DNA is TGTGCCAGCTCACCAGAGGGGAGCGAGCAGTACTTC. Translated, it gives CASSPEGSEQYF.